The rows below give T cell receptor beta chains drawn from one sample of a study of T-cell memory formation after mild COVID-19. MiXCR, run by TCRdb on the 5' RACE reads, gives a single entry per CDR3 protein. The sample has tens of thousands of distinct CDR3 sequences; over 15% are singletons. The specimen sequenced was PBMCs or a T cell subset sorted from them (not recorded which). These TCRs come from an adult woman who had mild COVID-19 (a few samples of this study predate the infection). Cell type and time point are not known. The CDR3 runs from the conserved cysteine through the conserved F or W. Part of the rows lack a size; the others show once, few, many or a class for expanded clones.

clone_size v_call cdr3_aa
- TRBV20-1 CSARDDREYQPQHF
once TRBV7-9 CASSPPVATGDSSNQPQHF
once TRBV11-2 CASSSLWLAVTDTQYF
few TRBV24-1 CATSRLAGGPDTQYF
- TRBV5-1 CASSHTLGLSGEKLFF
- TRBV29-1 CSGGLGRDYGYTF
few TRBV10-2 CASSEGRARETQYF
many TRBV7-8 CASSSTGTSGYYEQYF
- TRBV29-1 CSVEWDRGRYGYTF
few TRBV9 CASSGLRDSYNEQFF
many TRBV5-1 CASSFSEERGINEQYF
few TRBV5-4 CASSLFNEQFF
few TRBV7-6 CASSLYGGDTQYF
many TRBV29-1 CSATADLSYEQYF
- TRBV7-8 CASSLVLQREADTQYF
- TRBV6-1 CASSERWYEQYF
few TRBV4-3 CASSQGVSYEQFF
- TRBV9 CASSVSIQGTGDQETQYF
few TRBV6-6 CASSYSEGGVYQETQYF
few TRBV30 CAWRGNYEQFF
- TRBV12-3/TRBV12-4 CASSVAVRDRVSYEQFF
- TRBV5-6 CASSPSSANEQFF
many TRBV29-1 CSVEDLEHNEQYF
few TRBV20-1 CSAIPYRESTDTQYF
once TRBV5-1 CASRLDRGLGSPLHF
- TRBV12-3/TRBV12-4 CASRYTDTQYF
- TRBV20-1 CSAQELAGGYEQYF
few TRBV29-1 CSVVTYPGSTDTQYF
few TRBV28 CASSHTGELFF
- TRBV29-1 CSVHGFGEVDTQYF
- TRBV12-3/TRBV12-4 CASSLSSKVGNEQFF
few TRBV29-1 CSVPVHNEQFF
once TRBV25-1 CASQRTGGTDTQYF
- TRBV2 CASSDGTGRRGEYF
few TRBV4-2 CASSLAGLAGPSNEQFF
few TRBV7-7 CASSPSVAPTYEQYF
few TRBV18 CASSRPPPADRLYGYTF
- TRBV15 CATSRGQGTYEQYF
- TRBV12-3/TRBV12-4 CASSQDGGEETQYF
- TRBV29-1 CSVSWEGVGNTEAFF
- TRBV7-9 CASIWGDTQYF
few TRBV20-1 CSARGYTDTQYF
- TRBV12-3/TRBV12-4 CASTLGIQRTDTQYF
- TRBV6-5 CASSYNPAGYTDTQYF
- TRBV12-3/TRBV12-4 CASSRLLGLAGGPAYNEQFF
many TRBV30 CAWSAEAGFDTDTQYF
- TRBV5-1 CASSAGGNSYGYTF
- TRBV11-2 CASSLGLAGDEQYF
few TRBV5-1 CASSFASGFTNTEAFF
few TRBV4-3 CASSPQVSGTIEQETQYF
few TRBV20-1 CSAALAGEQETQYF
once TRBV28 CASSLETGLVRGGYTF
many TRBV6-6 CASSPTGHEQFF